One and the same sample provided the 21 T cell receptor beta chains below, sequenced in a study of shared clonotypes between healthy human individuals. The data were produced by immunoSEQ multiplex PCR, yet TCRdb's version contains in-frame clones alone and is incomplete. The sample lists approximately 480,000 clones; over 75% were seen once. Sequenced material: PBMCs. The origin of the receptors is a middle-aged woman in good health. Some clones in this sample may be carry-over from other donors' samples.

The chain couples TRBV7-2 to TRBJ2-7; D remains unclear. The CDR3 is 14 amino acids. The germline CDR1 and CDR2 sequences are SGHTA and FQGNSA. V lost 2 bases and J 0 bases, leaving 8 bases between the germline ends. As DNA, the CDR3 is TGTGCCAGCAGCTTATCCGTGCTCTCCTACGAGCAGTACTTC. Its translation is CASSLSVLSYEQYF.

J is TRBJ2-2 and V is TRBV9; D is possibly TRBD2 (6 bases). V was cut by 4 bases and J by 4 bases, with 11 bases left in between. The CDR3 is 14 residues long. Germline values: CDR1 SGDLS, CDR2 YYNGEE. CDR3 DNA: TGTGCCAGCAGCCCCTCCGGGGGCACCGGGGAGCTGTTTTTT. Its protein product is CASSPSGGTGELFF. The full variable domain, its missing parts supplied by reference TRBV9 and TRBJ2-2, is DSGVTQTPKHLITATGQRVTLRCSPRSGDLSVYWYQQSLDQGLQFLIQYYNGEERAKGNILERFSAQQFPDLHSELNLSSLELGDSALYFCASSPSGGTGELFFGEGSRLTVL.

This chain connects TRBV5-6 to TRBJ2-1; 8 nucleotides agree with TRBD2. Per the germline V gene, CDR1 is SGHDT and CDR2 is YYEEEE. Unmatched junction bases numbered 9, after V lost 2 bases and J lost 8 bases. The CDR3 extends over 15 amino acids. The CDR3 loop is CASSFRLAPRDEQFF. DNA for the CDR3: TGTGCCAGCAGCTTCCGACTAGCGCCTAGGGATGAGCAGTTCTTC.

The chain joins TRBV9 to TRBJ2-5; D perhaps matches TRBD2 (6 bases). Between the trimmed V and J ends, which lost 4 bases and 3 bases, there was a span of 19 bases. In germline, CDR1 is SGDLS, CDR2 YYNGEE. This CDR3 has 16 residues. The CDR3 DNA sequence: TGTGCCAGCAGCTCCCGGGGTAGCGGACTAAAAGAGACCCAGTACTTC. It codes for CASSSRGSGLKETQYF.

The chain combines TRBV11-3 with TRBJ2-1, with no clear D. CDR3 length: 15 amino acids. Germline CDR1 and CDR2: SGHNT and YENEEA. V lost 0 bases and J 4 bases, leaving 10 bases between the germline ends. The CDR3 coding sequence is TGTGCCAGCAGCTTAGAAGGTGCCGAATACAATGAGCAGTTCTTC. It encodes CASSLEGAEYNEQFF.

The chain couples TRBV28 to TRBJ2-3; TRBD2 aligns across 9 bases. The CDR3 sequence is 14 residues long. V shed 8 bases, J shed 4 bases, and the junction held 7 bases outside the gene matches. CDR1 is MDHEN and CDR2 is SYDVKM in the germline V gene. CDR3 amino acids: CASPPGLASDTQYF. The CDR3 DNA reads TGTGCCAGCCCCCCGGGACTAGCTTCAGATACGCAGTATTTT.

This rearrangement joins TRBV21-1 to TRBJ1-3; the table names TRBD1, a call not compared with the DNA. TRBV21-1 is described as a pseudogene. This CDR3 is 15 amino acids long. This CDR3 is CASLTSGGQLNTIYF. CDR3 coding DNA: TGTGCCAGCCTAACCTCAGGGGGCCAATTAAACACCATATATTTT.

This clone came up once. The CDR3 sequence is CASSQGLAGRYEQYF. In nucleotides, the CDR3 is TGTGCCAGCAGCCAAGGACTAGCGGGAAGATACGAGCAGTACTTC. This rearrangement joins TRBV4-2 to TRBJ2-7; the match to TRBD2 covers 11 bases. J gave up 4 bases and V 1 base, and 3 bases lay outside the gene matches. This CDR3 is 15 amino acids long. Germline CDR1 is LGHNA and CDR2 is YNFKEQ.

This chain's CDR3 is CAWSVRQGSAYTF. The CDR3 DNA sequence: TGTGCCTGGAGTGTACGGCAGGGGAGTGCCTACACCTTC. The chain is built from TRBV30 and TRBJ1-2; D is possibly TRBD1 (6 bases). From germline, CDR1 is GTSNPN and CDR2 SVGIG (reference sequence). V was trimmed by 0 bases and J by 10 bases, leaving 15 bases between them. CDR3 length equals 13 residues.

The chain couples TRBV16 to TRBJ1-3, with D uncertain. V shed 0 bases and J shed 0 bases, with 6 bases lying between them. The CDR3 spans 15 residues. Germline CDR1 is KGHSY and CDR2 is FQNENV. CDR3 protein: CASSQSSLSGNTIYF. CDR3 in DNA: TGTGCCAGCAGCCAATCATCGCTCTCTGGAAACACCATATATTTT.

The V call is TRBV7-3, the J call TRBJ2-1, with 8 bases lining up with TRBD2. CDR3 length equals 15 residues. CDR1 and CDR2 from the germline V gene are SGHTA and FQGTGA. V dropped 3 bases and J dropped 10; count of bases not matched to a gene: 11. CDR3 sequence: CASSLGLVTGGEQFF. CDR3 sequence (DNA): TGTGCCAGCAGCTTGGGACTAGTTACGGGCGGGGAGCAGTTCTTC.

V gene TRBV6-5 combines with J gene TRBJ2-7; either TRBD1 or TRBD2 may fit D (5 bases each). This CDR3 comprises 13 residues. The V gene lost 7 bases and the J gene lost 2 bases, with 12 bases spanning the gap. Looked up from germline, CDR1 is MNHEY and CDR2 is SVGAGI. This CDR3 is CASIGDGTYEQYF. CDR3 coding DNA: TGTGCCAGCATCGGGGACGGAACCTACGAGCAGTACTTC.

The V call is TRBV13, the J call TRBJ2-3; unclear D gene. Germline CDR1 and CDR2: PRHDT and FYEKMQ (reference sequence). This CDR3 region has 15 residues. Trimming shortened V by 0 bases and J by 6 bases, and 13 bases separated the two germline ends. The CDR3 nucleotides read TGTGCCAGCAGCTTAGGTGTTGGCCGAGCGGATACGCAGTATTTT. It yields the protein CASSLGVGRADTQYF.

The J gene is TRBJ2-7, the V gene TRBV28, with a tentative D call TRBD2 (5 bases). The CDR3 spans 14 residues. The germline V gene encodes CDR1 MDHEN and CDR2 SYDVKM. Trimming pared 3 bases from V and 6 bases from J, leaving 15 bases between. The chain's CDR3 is CASSLPRRGSEQYF. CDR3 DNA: TGTGCCAGCAGTTTGCCACGACGGGGTAGCGAGCAGTACTTC.

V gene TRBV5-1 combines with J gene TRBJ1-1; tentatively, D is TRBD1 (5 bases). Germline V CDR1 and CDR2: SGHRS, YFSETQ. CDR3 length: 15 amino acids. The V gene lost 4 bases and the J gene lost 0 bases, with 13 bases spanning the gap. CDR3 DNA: TGCGCCAGCAGCGCCGCAGGGCTCATGAACACTGAAGCTTTCTTT. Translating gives CASSAAGLMNTEAFF.

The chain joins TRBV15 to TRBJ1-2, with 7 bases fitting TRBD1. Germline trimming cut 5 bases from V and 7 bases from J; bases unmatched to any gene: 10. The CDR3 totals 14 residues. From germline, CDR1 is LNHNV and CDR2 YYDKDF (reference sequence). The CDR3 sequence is CATSPNEGAGGYTF. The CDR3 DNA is TGTGCCACCAGCCCCAATGAGGGGGCGGGTGGCTACACCTTC.

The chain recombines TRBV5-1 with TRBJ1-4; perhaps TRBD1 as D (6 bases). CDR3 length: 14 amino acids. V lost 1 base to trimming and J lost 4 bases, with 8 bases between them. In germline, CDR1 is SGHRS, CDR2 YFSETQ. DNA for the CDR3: TGCGCCAGCAGCTTGAGGGGGATTAATGAAAAACTGTTTTTT. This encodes CASSLRGINEKLFF. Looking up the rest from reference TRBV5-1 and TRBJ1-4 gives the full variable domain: KAGVTQTPRYLIKTRGQQVTLSCSPISGHRSVSWYQQTPGQGLQFLFEYFSETQRNKGNFPGRFSGRQFSNSRSEMNVSTLELGDSALYLCASSLRGINEKLFFGSGTQLSVL.

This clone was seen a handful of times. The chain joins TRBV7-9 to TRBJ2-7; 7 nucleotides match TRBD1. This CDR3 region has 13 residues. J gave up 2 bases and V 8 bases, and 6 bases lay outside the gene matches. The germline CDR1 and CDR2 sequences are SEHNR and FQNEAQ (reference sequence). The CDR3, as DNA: TGTGCCAGCGAAGGGGGACAGACCTACGAGCAGTACTTC. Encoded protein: CASEGGQTYEQYF.

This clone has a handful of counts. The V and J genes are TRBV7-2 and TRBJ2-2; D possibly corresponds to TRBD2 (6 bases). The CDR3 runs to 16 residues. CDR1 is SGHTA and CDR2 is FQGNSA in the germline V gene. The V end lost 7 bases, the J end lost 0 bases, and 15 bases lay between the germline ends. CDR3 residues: CASTHRGGTNTGELFF. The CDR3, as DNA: TGTGCCAGCACCCATCGAGGAGGGACGAACACCGGGGAGCTGTTTTTT.

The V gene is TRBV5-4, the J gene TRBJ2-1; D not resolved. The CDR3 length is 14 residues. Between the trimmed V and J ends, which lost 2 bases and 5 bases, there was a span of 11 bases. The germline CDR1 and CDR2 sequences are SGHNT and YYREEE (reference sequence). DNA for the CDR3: TGTGCCAGCAGCTTAGCTAGTTCCCACAATGAGCAGTTCTTC. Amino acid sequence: CASSLASSHNEQFF.

The CDR3 protein is CASSYVRGRYGYTF. Written as DNA, the CDR3 is TGTGCCAGCAGTTACGTCCGCGGACGCTATGGCTACACCTTC. The J gene is TRBJ1-2, the V gene TRBV6-5, with D unresolved. Deletions cut 2 bases from V and 4 bases from J, with 11 bases between. Germline CDR1 is MNHEY and CDR2 is SVGAGI. The CDR3 contains 14 residues.